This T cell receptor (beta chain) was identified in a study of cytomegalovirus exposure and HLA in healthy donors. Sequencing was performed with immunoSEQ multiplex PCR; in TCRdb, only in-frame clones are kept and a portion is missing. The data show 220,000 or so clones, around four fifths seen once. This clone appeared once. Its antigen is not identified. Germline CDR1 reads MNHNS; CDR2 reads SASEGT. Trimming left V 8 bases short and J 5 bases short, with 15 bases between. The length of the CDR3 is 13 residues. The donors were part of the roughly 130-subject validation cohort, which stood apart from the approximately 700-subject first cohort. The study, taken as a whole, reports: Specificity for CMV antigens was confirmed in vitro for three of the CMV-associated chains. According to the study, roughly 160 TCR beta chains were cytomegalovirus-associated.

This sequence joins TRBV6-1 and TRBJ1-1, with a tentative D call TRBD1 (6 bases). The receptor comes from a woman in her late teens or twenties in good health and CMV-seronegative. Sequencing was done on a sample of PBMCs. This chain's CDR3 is CASCVGGATEAFF. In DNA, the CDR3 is TGTGCCAGCTGTGTGGGGGGGGCGACTGAAGCTTTCTTT.